The sequence of this TCR beta chain was determined in a study of blood T cell repertoires in COVID-19. Across the study: The analysed material was cDNA or gDNA that came from T cells, B-cell-depleted T cells, or PBMCs.

V was pared by 0 bases and J by 9 bases, with 10 bases of the junction left unmatched. Germline assignment: CDR1 SGHNT and CDR2 YYREEE (reference sequence). CDR3 length: 15 amino acids. Sequencing used immunoSEQ multiplex PCR; TCRdb keeps in-frame clones, though not all of them. Of about 270,000 clones listed, 86% are singletons. The source of this sequence is a man aged 40-50 years with active or convalescent COVID-19. The rearrangement links TRBV5-4 to TRBJ2-7, with 9 bases that match TRBD2. The sample was peripheral blood. CDR3 loop: CASSLALAGDVRQYF. The CDR3 DNA follows: TGTGCCAGCAGCTTGGCCTTAGCGGGAGACGTTAGGCAGTACTTC. Together with reference TRBV5-4 and TRBJ2-7, the CDR3 gives the full variable domain: ETGVTQSPTHLIKTRGQQVTLRCSSQSGHNTVSWYQQALGQGPQFIFQYYREEENGRGNFPPRFSGLQFPNYSSELNVNALELDDSALYLCASSLALAGDVRQYFGPGTRLTVT.